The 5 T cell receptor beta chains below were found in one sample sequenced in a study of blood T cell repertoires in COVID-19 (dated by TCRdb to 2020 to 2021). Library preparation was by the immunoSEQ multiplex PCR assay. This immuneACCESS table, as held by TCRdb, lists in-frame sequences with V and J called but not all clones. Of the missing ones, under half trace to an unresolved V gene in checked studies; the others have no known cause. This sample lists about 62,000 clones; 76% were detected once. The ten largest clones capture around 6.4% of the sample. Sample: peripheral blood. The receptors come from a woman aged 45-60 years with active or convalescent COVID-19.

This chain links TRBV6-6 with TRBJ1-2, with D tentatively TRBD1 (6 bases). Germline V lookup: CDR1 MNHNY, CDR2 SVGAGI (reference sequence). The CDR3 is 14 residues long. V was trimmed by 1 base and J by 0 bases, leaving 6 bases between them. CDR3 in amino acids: CASSYWDTNYGYTF. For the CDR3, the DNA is TGTGCCAGCAGTTACTGGGACACTAACTATGGCTACACCTTC.

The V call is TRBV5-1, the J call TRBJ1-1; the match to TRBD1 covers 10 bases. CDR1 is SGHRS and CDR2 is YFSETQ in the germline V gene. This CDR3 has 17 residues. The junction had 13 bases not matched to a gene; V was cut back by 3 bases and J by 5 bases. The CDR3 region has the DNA TGCGCCAGCAGCTCCGCCAAGACAGGGGGCGGAAGGACTGAAGCTTTCTTT. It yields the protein CASSSAKTGGGRTEAFF. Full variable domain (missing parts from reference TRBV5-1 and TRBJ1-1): KAGVTQTPRYLIKTRGQQVTLSCSPISGHRSVSWYQQTPGQGLQFLFEYFSETQRNKGNFPGRFSGRQFSNSRSEMNVSTLELGDSALYLCASSSAKTGGGRTEAFFGQGTRLTVV.

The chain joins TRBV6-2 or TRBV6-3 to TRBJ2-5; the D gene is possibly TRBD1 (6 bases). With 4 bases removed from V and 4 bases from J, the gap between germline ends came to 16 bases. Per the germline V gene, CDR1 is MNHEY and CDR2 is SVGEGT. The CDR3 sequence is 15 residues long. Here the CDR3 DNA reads TGTGCCAGCAGTTCTCCACAGGGCCTAGGAGAGACCCAGTACTTC. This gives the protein CASSSPQGLGETQYF.

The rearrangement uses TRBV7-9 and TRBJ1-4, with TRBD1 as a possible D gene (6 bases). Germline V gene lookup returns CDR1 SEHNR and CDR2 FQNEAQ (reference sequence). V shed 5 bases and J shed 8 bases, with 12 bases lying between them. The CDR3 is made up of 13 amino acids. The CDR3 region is CASSLRTDEKLFF. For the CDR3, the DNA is TGTGCCAGCAGCCTCCGGACAGACGAAAAACTGTTTTTT.

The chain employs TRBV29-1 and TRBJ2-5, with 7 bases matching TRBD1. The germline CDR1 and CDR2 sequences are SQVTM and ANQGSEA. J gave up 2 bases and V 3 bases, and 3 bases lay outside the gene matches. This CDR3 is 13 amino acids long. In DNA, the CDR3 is TGCAGCGTTGAGGGGACAGTACAAGAGACCCAGTACTTC. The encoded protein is CSVEGTVQETQYF.